This T cell receptor beta chain was retrieved from a study of blood T cell repertoires in COVID-19. Study-wide background: Whether acute or convalescent, the COVID-19 samples came from the United States, Italy and Spain. The analysed material was cDNA or gDNA that came from T cells, B-cell-depleted T cells, or PBMCs.

Germline V gene sequence: CDR1 KGHDR, CDR2 SFDVKD. Trimming removed 2 bases from V and 4 bases from J, with 8 bases in between. This CDR3 comprises 13 residues. Original handling: Reference gene primer amplification gave estimated nucleated cell counts. Measured with immunoSEQ multiplex PCR; TCRdb has only the in-frame clones, and not every one. For V, J and clone size, that table is used; D and trimming come from the DNA. Seen here are 100,000 to 150,000 clones, 88% observed once, and the top ten hold about 1%. This clone came up once. The sample taken for sequencing was peripheral blood. This rearrangement joins TRBV24-1 to TRBJ2-7; TRBD2 might be the D (5 bases). The clonotype was recovered from a woman aged 45 to 65 with active or convalescent COVID-19. In DNA, the CDR3 is TGTGCCACCAGTGATTCTCGGGGTTACGAGCAGTACTTC. This sequence encodes CATSDSRGYEQYF.